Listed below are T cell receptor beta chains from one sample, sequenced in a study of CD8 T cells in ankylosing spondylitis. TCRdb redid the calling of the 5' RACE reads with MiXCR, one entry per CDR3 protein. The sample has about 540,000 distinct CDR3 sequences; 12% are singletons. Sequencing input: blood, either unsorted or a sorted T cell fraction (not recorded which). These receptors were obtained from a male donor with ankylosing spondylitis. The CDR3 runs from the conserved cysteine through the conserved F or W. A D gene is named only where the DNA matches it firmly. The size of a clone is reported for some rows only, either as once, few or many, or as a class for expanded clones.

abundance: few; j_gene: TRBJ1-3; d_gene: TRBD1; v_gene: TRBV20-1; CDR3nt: TGCAGTGCTTCGTTCCGGGACAGGGGGCTATCTGGCTCTGGAAACACCATATATTTT; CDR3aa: CSASFRDRGLSGSGNTIYF
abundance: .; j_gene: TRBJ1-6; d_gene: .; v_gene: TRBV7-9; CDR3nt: TGTGCCAGCAGCTTAGGACAATTACCCCTCCACTTT; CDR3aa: CASSLGQLPLHF
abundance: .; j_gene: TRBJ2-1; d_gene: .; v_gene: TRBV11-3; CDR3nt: TGTGCCAGCAGCTTATGGGGTGGGGGTCTCGACAATGAGCAGTTCTTC; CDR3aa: CASSLWGGGLDNEQFF
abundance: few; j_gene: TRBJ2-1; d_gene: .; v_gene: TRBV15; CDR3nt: TGTGCCACGACTAGCTCCTACAATGAGCAGTTCTTC; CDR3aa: CATTSSYNEQFF
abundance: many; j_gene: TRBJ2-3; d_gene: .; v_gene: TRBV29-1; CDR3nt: TGCAGCGGCCGGAAGGGACCTTTTAGTACAGATACGCAGTATTTT; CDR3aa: CSGRKGPFSTDTQYF
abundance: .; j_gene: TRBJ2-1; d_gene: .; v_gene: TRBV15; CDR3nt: TGTGCCACCAGCGGACGGGGAGAGCAGTTCTTC; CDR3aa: CATSGRGEQFF
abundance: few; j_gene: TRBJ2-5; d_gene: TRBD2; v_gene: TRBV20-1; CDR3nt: TGCAGTGCCACAAAGCGGGAGGGCCGGGAGACCCAGTACTTC; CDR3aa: CSATKREGRETQYF
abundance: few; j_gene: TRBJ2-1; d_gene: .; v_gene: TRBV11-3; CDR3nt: TGTGCCAGCAGCCAGCGGGGGACAGGGTTTTTGAATGAGCAGTTCTTC; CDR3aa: CASSQRGTGFLNEQFF
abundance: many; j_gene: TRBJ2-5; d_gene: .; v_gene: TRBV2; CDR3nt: TGTGCCAGCAGAAACAGGGAGGAGACCCAGTACTTC; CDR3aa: CASRNREETQYF
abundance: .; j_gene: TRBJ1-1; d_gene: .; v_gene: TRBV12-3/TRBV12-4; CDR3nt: TGTGCCAGCACCGGGGGGGCGGGTTTCAGCGAAGCTTTCTTT; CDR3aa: CASTGGAGFSEAFF
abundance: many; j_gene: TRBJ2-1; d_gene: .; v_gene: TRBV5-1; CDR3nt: TGCGCCAGCAGCCTCGAAGGGGGAGGGTCGATAGATGAGCAGTTCTTC; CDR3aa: CASSLEGGGSIDEQFF
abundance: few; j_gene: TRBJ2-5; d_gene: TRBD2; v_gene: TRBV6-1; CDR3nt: TGTGCCAGCAGTGAGTGGGGACTAGCGGGATTAGAGACCCAGTACTTC; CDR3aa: CASSEWGLAGLETQYF
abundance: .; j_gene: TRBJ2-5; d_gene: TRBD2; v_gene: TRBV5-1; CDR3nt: TGCGCCAGCAGCTTGAGCGGGGGATTCCAAGAGACCCAGTACTTC; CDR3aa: CASSLSGGFQETQYF
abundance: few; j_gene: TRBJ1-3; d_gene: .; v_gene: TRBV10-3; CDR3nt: TGTGCCATCATGTCCCGGGACACTGGAAACACCATATATTTT; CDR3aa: CAIMSRDTGNTIYF
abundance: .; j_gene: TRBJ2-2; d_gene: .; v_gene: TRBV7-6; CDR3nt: TGTGCCAGCAGCTTACCTAGGGGTGGTCTCCAATTTTCCGGGGAGCTGTTTTTT; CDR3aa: CASSLPRGGLQFSGELFF
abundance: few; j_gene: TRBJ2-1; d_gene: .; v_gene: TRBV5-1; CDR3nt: TGCGCCAGCAGCCCCGGGAGCCCCTACAATGAGCAGTTCTTC; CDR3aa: CASSPGSPYNEQFF
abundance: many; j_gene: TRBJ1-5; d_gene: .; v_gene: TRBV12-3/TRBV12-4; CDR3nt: TGTGCCAGCAGAGCAGGGGCACAGGGACCCCAGCATTTT; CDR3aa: CASRAGAQGPQHF
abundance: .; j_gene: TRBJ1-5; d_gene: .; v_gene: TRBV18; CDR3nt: TGTGCCAGCTCACCAACAGACCCTAGCAATCAGCCCCAGCATTTT; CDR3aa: CASSPTDPSNQPQHF
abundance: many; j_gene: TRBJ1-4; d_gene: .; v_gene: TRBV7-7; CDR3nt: TGTGCCAGCAGCTTATCCAGAACCAGTGAAAAACTGTTTTTT; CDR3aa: CASSLSRTSEKLFF
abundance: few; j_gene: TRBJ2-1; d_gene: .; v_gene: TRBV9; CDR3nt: TGTGCCAGCAGCGTAGCTTGGAGCACTTGGGACAATGAGCAGTTCTTC; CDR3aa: CASSVAWSTWDNEQFF
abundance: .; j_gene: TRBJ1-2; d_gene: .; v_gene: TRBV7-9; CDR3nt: TGTGCCAGCAGCGAATCGGGGGGAAGTGATGGCTACACCTTC; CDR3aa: CASSESGGSDGYTF
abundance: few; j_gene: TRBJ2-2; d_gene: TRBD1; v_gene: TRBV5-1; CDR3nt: TGCGCCAGCAGCTTGGAGGGGGCTACCGGGGAGCTGTTTTTT; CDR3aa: CASSLEGATGELFF
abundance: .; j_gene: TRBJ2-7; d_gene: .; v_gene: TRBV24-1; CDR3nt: TGTGCCACCAGCCCGGGAACAGGGAACTCCTACGAGCAGTACTTC; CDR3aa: CATSPGTGNSYEQYF
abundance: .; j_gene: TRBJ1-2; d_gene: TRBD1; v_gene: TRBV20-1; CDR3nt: TGCAGTGCTAGAGTGCCCTTGACGGCAGGGGGTATCTATGGCTACACCTTC; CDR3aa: CSARVPLTAGGIYGYTF
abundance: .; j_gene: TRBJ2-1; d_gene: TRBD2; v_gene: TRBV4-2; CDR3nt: TGTGCCAGCAGCCAACCACTAGCGGGAGTTTCCAATGAGCAGTTCTTC; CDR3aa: CASSQPLAGVSNEQFF
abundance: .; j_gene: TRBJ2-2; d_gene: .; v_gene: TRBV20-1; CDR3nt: TGCAGTGCTATTTCTTCACATGCGGCCGGGGAGCTGTTTTTT; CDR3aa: CSAISSHAAGELFF